This T cell receptor (beta chain) was sequenced in a study of cytomegalovirus exposure and HLA in healthy donors. Whole-study findings and limits: TCR beta chains numbering some 160 were designated cytomegalovirus-associated.

Healthy bone marrow donors made up the cohort. Comment on this clone: Its antigen is not known.

PCR employed 60 Vbeta and 13 Jbeta primers. Using immunoSEQ multiplex PCR, the repertoire was profiled, and TCRdb retains in-frame clones only, with some absent. The repertoire consists of roughly 100,000 clones, with around three quarters occurring once and the leading ten covering roughly 2.7%. Germline assignment: CDR1 SGHDT and CDR2 YYEEEE. J gave up 4 bases and V 1 base, and 8 bases lay outside the gene matches. CDR3 length: 17 amino acids. The chain is built from TRBV5-6 and TRBJ2-5; 12 nucleotides line up with TRBD2. This clonotype originated in a man in his forties or fifties in good health and CMV-seropositive. Sequenced input: PBMCs. The CDR3 sequence: CASSLLGLAGSRETQYF. DNA for the CDR3: TGTGCCAGCAGCTTGTTGGGACTAGCGGGCTCGCGAGAGACCCAGTACTTC.